This T cell receptor beta chain was sequenced for a study of T cells in Graves' hyperthyroidism and ophthalmopathy (dated by TCRdb to about 2019). With regard to the full study: To identify distinguishing TCR V-J signatures, a discovery cohort of 95 to 100 patients was used, comprising 43 with Graves' ophthalmopathy and 57 with stable Graves' hyperthyroidism. Following sampling, methimazole starting at 30 mg daily was given to hyperthyroidism patients, and high-dose intravenous methylprednisolone was given to ophthalmopathy patients. Whether ophthalmopathy could be predicted prospectively was tested in an independent validation cohort made up of approximately 19 hyperthyroidism patients plus 17 patients who later progressed to ophthalmopathy. Thyroid tissue and blood T-cell repertoires from several Graves' hyperthyroidism patients were also compared in the study. The 85 to 100 discovery patients were divided at random into training and test sets in a 7:3 ratio. According to the paper, TCR Vbeta CDR3 sequencing was carried out on some 130 peripheral blood samples, which came from over 40 ophthalmopathy, 70 to 80 hyperthyroidism and roughly 17 progressor patients.

The TCR beta CDR3 regions were amplified from RNA transcripts. For the first round of RT-PCR on the TCR CDR3, the HTBI primer set was used together with the Qiagen OneStep RT-PCR kit. Libraries were constructed in a second round of multiplex PCR, after which size selection and purification were performed. The libraries were sequenced on an Illumina HiSeq2000 using paired-end 100 bp reads. The authors' pipeline ran thus. SOAPnuke was used to process the raw data, with reads discarded if the reads contained adapters or uncalled bases, had a mean Phred below 15, or lacked an exact constant-primer or identifier match. High-quality paired reads were merged with COPE v1.2.5, and unique nucleotide sequences were defined as clonotypes. MiTCR v1.1 was used to align clonotypes to the IMGT TRBV, TRBD and TRBJ reference segments. The analysis was restricted to V-J combinations with a frequency above 0.0001, which together covered 99% to 99.2% of the repertoires. The TCS score was defined as F50 (clonal expansion) divided by E x V (chaos), with BLOSUM62-based TCRdist calculated between CDR3 peptides within each V-J. Welch's t-statistics and random forest reduced 500 to 650 V-J features to 13, which were used in a naive Bayes classifier (R e1071). The similarity between thyroid and blood repertoires was quantified using the Morisita-Horn index. TCRdb cleaned the public reads at Q25 with fastp, built clones with MiXCR and kept in-frame beta chains. Each entry merges the rows of one CDR3 protein and shows their most common DNA and genes. The V and J calls, along with clone size, are taken from TCRdb and not from the paper's own processing. Present in this sample are approximately 500,000 distinct CDR3 sequences, roughly 50% of which were seen just once. Approximately 8.4% of the sample belongs to the ten largest clones.

A patient counted as having stable Graves' hyperthyroidism if no progression to ophthalmopathy occurred over 18 months of follow-up. The hyperthyroidism patients were between 18 and 65 years old and newly diagnosed, with a disease duration of less than 2 months. Exclusion was applied to patients with uncontrolled infections, other autoimmune diseases, pregnancy or lactation. Diagnoses were established on the basis of clinical symptoms, serum thyroxine and TRAb, thyroid ultrasound, and orbital computed tomography. Trizol reagent was used to extract total RNA, and RNA quality was then checked on an Agilent 2100 Bioanalyzer. Results the study describes overall, beyond this receptor: A model built on a 13 V-J signature distinguished ophthalmopathy from stable hyperthyroidism, reaching roughly 88% sensitivity and around 81% specificity in cross-validation and 80%/75% in testing. In validation, the model predicted progression to ophthalmopathy with 55% to 71% sensitivity and roughly 75% specificity, a median of 6.5 months before onset. Most expanded thyroid clonotypes (frequency above 0.001) were also detected in blood, a finding suggesting that blood repertoires may reflect thyroid immune responses. Sample size was not statistically predetermined, and blinding of investigators to group allocation was not performed.

This clonotype was counted at least ten times. It has no known antigen specificity. Base qualities are not at hand, and no much larger clone is one base apart. The CDR3 has 16 amino acids, counting the end cysteine and phenylalanine. The CDR3 DNA has 48 bases and is translated from base 1. The germline V gene gives CDR1 as LGHNT and CDR2 as FRNRAP. After removal of 4 bases from V and 1 base from J, the junction retains 9 bases not matched to a gene. The V and J genes are TRBV12-5 and TRBJ1-1, with 7 bases in between that match TRBD1. The sequence derives from a woman between 18 and 29 years old with Graves' hyperthyroidism. Source material: peripheral blood or thyroid tissue (not recorded which). CDR3 region: CASGSVLGQKNTEAFF. The nucleotides read TGTGCTAGTGGTTCGGTTTTGGGACAGAAGAACACTGAAGCTTTCTTT.